A single sample gave rise to the 24 T cell receptor beta chains below, sequenced in a study of CD8 T cells in Susac syndrome. Reverse transcription of roughly 0.5 to 1 ug RNA was performed with random hexamers. TCRdb re-called the immunoSEQ multiplex PCR reads with MiXCR, one entry per CDR3 protein. This sample has around 170,000 distinct CDR3 sequences, with under 95% found just once. The sequenced material came from CD4+ T cells from PBMCs. The receptors shown here come from a human donor with Susac syndrome.

The chain couples TRBV5-1 to TRBJ2-2, with a tentative D call TRBD1 (6 bases). CDR1 is SGHRS and CDR2 is YFSETQ in the germline V gene. This CDR3 spans 14 amino acids. V shed 4 bases and J shed 4 bases, with 11 bases lying between them. Written as DNA, the CDR3 is TGCGCCAGCAGCGCCGGGACAACCACCGGGGAGCTGTTTTTT. Residues: CASSAGTTTGELFF.

This clonotype showed up just once. The chain is built from TRBV20-1 and TRBJ2-7; D not resolved. CDR3 length: 13 residues. The V end was cut by 6 bases, the J end by 4 bases, with 16 bases between. The V gene's germline CDR1 is DFQATT and CDR2 SNEGSKA (reference sequence). The CDR3 DNA follows: TGCAGTGCAACCGACACTACGGAATACGAGCAGTACTTC. The encoded protein is CSATDTTEYEQYF.

This clonotype was picked up one time. The chain joins TRBV9 to TRBJ1-5, with TRBD1 as a possible D gene (5 bases). This CDR3 comprises 20 residues. The germline V gene encodes CDR1 SGDLS and CDR2 YYNGEE. The germline V and J ends were trimmed by 4 bases and 0 bases, with 26 bases remaining between them. The CDR3 DNA is TGTGCCAGCAGCCCAGTAGGAGACAGTGGGCACCGATATAGCAATCAGCCCCAGCATTTT. Amino acids: CASSPVGDSGHRYSNQPQHF.

The gene calls are TRBV10-2 and TRBJ1-1, with D possibly matching TRBD1 (5 bases). The V gene lost 5 bases and the J gene lost 2 bases, with 12 bases spanning the gap. The germline V gene encodes CDR1 WSHSY and CDR2 SAAADI. CDR3 length: 14 amino acids. CDR3 amino acids: CASSRQSGNTEAFF. The CDR3 DNA reads TGCGCCAGCAGTCGACAGAGCGGAAACACTGAAGCTTTCTTT.

The chain joins TRBV2 to TRBJ1-1, with TRBD1 identical over 7 bases. V gave up 6 bases and J gave up 2 bases; unmatched junction bases: 9. CDR1 is SNHLY, CDR2 FYNNEI, per germline. The length of the CDR3 is 15 residues. The CDR3 is CASRVIQGPNTEAFF. The CDR3, as DNA: TGTGCCAGCAGAGTAATACAGGGGCCCAACACTGAAGCTTTCTTT.

V is TRBV9 and J is TRBJ1-2; D not certain. The germline V gene has CDR1 SGDLS and CDR2 YYNGEE. V lost 6 bases and J lost 8, with 17 bases in between. The CDR3 loop spans 13 amino acids. CDR3 residues: CASTYPDPRGYTF. The CDR3 DNA follows: TGTGCCAGCACCTATCCCGACCCGAGGGGCTACACCTTC.

The chain employs TRBV7-9 and TRBJ1-1, with D tentatively TRBD1 (5 bases). Germline loops: CDR1 SEHNR, CDR2 FQNEAQ (reference sequence). The CDR3 is 11 residues long. V was trimmed by 11 bases and J by 7 bases, leaving 14 bases between them. In nucleotides, the CDR3 is TGTGCCGGGCTCGGGGGTGGTGAAGCTTTCTTT. Amino acids: CAGLGGGEAFF.

The chain joins TRBV11-2 to TRBJ1-2; D unclear. Germline CDR1 and CDR2: SGHAT and FQNNGV. Between the trimmed V and J ends, which lost 5 bases and 8 bases, there was a span of 18 bases. The CDR3 runs to 14 residues. In DNA form, the CDR3 reads TGTGCCAGCAGCCCACACCAAGGTTCCGACGGCTACACCTTC. It is translated as CASSPHQGSDGYTF.

This chain joins TRBV6-1 and TRBJ1-5; possibly TRBD1 for D (5 bases). Between the trimmed V and J ends, which lost 3 bases and 1 base, there was a span of 13 bases. Germline values: CDR1 MNHNS, CDR2 SASEGT. The CDR3 totals 16 residues. The CDR3 DNA reads TGTGCCAGCAGTGAGGGTACACAGGAGAGCAATCAGCCCCAGCATTTT. This sequence encodes CASSEGTQESNQPQHF.

The chain couples TRBV20-1 to TRBJ1-1; D gene uncertain. The CDR3 contains 13 residues. Germline CDR1 is DFQATT and CDR2 is SNEGSKA (reference sequence). Between the trimmed V and J ends, which lost 0 bases and 0 bases, there was a span of 5 bases. The CDR3 sequence is CSARDTMNTEAFF. CDR3 bases: TGCAGTGCTAGAGATACGATGAACACTGAAGCTTTCTTT.

The V call is TRBV14, the J call TRBJ1-2; D perhaps matches TRBD1 (5 bases). The germline gives CDR1 SGHDN, CDR2 FVKESK. The CDR3 spans 14 residues. Trimming left V 0 bases short and J 6 bases short, with 11 bases between. CDR3 region: CASSQDRQGHGYTF. The CDR3 DNA reads as TGTGCCAGCAGCCAAGATCGGCAGGGCCATGGCTACACCTTC.

The chain has TRBV10-3 and TRBJ2-3; D unresolved. The germline V and J ends were trimmed by 6 bases and 5 bases, with 9 bases remaining between them. CDR1 is ENHRY and CDR2 is SYGVKD in the germline V gene. The CDR3 has 12 residues. CDR3 protein: CAISYFGDTQYF. CDR3 bases: TGTGCCATCAGCTACTTCGGAGATACGCAGTATTTT.

This clonotype was seen a few times. The chain is built from TRBV12-3 or TRBV12-4 and TRBJ1-2; no clear D. The CDR3 sequence is 11 residues long. Trimming took 3 bases from V and 3 from J, leaving 2 bases between them. The CDR3 region has the DNA TGTGCCAGCAGTTTGGACTATGGCTACACCTTC. This sequence encodes CASSLDYGYTF.

This rearrangement joins TRBV7-3 to TRBJ2-3, with 8 bases fitting TRBD2. The CDR3 is 15 residues long. After removal of 5 bases from V and 4 bases from J, the junction contained 8 bases not matched to a gene. CDR1 is SGHTA and CDR2 is FQGTGA in the germline V gene. CDR3 sequence reads: CASSPNSGDADTQYF. In DNA form, the CDR3 reads TGTGCCAGCAGCCCTAATAGCGGGGATGCAGATACGCAGTATTTT.

The chain couples TRBV24-1 to TRBJ2-2; D perhaps matches TRBD1 (6 bases). The germline V gene has CDR1 KGHDR and CDR2 SFDVKD. V lost 9 bases and J 1 base, leaving 8 bases between the germline ends. The CDR3 runs 13 residues. CDR3 amino acids: CATEDRNTGELFF. In DNA, the CDR3 is TGTGCCACCGAGGACAGGAACACCGGGGAGCTGTTTTTT.

This chain joins TRBV27 and TRBJ1-1, with TRBD1 as a possible D gene (6 bases). This CDR3 comprises 16 residues. The V end lost 2 bases, the J end lost 0 bases, and 13 bases lay between the germline ends. Germline V CDR1 and CDR2: MNHEY, SMNVEV (reference sequence). The CDR3 loop reads CASSLETGRLNTEAFF. The CDR3 bases are TGTGCCAGCAGTTTAGAAACAGGGAGGTTGAACACTGAAGCTTTCTTT.

The chain joins TRBV4-3 to TRBJ2-1; D is possibly TRBD1 or TRBD2 (5 bases each). The CDR3 is 19 residues long. V was cut by 0 bases and J by 1 base, with 19 bases left in between. CDR1 LGHNA and CDR2 YSLEER come from the germline V gene. The CDR3 region has the DNA TGCGCCAGCAGCCAAGATCTCCAGAACGGGGACGATTCCTACAATGAGCAGTTCTTC. It translates to CASSQDLQNGDDSYNEQFF.

This chain links TRBV9 with TRBJ2-1, with D perhaps TRBD1 (5 bases). Trimming cost V 0 bases and J 8 bases, with 9 bases left between them. The CDR3 covers 13 residues. Germline CDR1 reads SGDLS; CDR2 reads YYNGEE. The CDR3 protein is CASSVAGMHEQFF. The CDR3 nucleotides read TGTGCCAGCAGCGTAGCAGGGATGCATGAGCAGTTCTTC.

The chain couples TRBV7-6 to TRBJ2-1; D uncertain. The CDR3 covers 12 residues. Germline V gives CDR1 SGHVS, CDR2 FNYEAQ. V was trimmed by 5 bases and J by 6 bases, leaving 8 bases between them. As DNA, the CDR3 is TGTGCCAGCAGCCAACCCAGCAATGAGCAGTTCTTC. As protein: CASSQPSNEQFF.

The V gene is TRBV9, the J gene TRBJ2-3; D gene uncertain. The CDR3 extends over 14 amino acids. From germline, CDR1 is SGDLS and CDR2 YYNGEE. V shed 3 bases and J shed 2 bases, with 10 bases lying between them. CDR3 bases: TGTGCCAGCAGCGCCCGGCCCACCACAGATACGCAGTATTTT. Residues: CASSARPTTDTQYF.

The genes are TRBV3-1 and TRBJ2-7; 8 bases are a match to TRBD1. The CDR3 has 14 residues. CDR1 is LGHDT, CDR2 YNNKEL, per germline (reference sequence). Trimming removed 2 bases from V and 4 bases from J; junction bases left unmatched: 4. CDR3 nucleotides: TGTGCCAGCAGCCAATGGACAGGGCTTTACGAGCAGTACTTC. Protein sequence: CASSQWTGLYEQYF.

This clonotype appeared a single time. The V call is TRBV29-1, the J call TRBJ2-1; D gene unclear. The CDR3 loop spans 11 amino acids. Germline assignment: CDR1 SQVTM and CDR2 ANQGSEA. Trimming left V 1 base short and J 4 bases short, with 2 bases between. CDR3 sequence: CSVEVYNEQFF. The CDR3 region has the DNA TGCAGCGTTGAAGTTTACAATGAGCAGTTCTTC.

This chain joins TRBV25-1 and TRBJ1-2, with D hard to call. Trimming removed 3 bases at V and 0 bases at J, with 8 bases between. The CDR3 is 14 residues long. Germline assignment: CDR1 MGHDK and CDR2 SYGVNS. CDR3 protein: CASSDIPSNYGYTF. In nucleotides, the CDR3 is TGTGCCAGCAGTGATATCCCCTCTAACTATGGCTACACCTTC.

The rearrangement joins TRBV20-1 to TRBJ2-3, with D tentatively TRBD2 (6 bases). Germline-derived CDR1 and CDR2 are DFQATT and SNEGSKA (reference sequence). V was cut by 6 bases and J by 4 bases, with 17 bases left in between. This CDR3 comprises 14 residues. CDR3 sequence (DNA): TGCAGTGCCCCCAGGCTGCGGGGCCCAGATACGCAGTATTTT. This codes for CSAPRLRGPDTQYF.